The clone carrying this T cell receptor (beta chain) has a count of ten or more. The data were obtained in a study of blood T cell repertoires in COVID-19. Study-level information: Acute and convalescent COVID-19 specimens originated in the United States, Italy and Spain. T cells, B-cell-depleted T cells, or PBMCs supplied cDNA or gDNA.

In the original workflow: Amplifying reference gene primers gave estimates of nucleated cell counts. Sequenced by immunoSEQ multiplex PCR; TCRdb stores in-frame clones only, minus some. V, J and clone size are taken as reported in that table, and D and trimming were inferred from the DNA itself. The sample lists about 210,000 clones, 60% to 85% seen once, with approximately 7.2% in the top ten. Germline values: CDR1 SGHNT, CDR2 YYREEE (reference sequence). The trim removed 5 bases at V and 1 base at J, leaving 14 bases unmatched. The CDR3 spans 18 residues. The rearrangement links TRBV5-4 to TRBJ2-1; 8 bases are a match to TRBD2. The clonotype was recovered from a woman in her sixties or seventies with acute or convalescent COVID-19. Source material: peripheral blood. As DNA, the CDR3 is TGTGCCAGCAGTCCCCCCCCCAGCGGGGGTTTATCCTACAATGAGCAGTTCTTC. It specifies CASSPPPSGGLSYNEQFF.